Below, 22 T cell receptor beta chains from the same sample are listed, as sequenced in a study of T cells in women clearing cervical HPV infection. Only in-frame clones appear in the TCRdb table, and some are missing; sequencing was by immunoSEQ multiplex PCR. The clone table shows some 30,000 clones, with the ten largest holding under 8.5%. Sequences were obtained from blood buffy coat. These receptors were collected from a woman between 18 and 70 years old with a cervical HPV16 infection that either progressed to CIN3+ or cleared (not recorded which).

On this clone: Sequencing ends 3 residues short of the CDR3 end; the germline J gene provides the rest. The gene calls are TRBV6-1 and TRBJ2-7; tentatively, D is TRBD1 (6 bases). The V end lost 2 bases, the J end lost 1 base, and 12 bases lay between the germline ends. The CDR3 length is 15 residues. Germline V gives CDR1 MNHNS, CDR2 SASEGT. CDR3 DNA (partial): TGTGCCAGCAGTGAACAGGGGTTAACTTCCTACGAG. This sequence encodes CASSEQGLTSYE. In full, the CDR3 is CASSEQGLTSYEQYF.

The CDR3 loop is CASLLSGRSPLHF. The covered CDR3 bases are TGCGCCAGCCTCCTATCGGGTCGTTCACCC. J is TRBJ1-6 and V is TRBV10-1; D is unclear. The read halts 3 residues ahead of the CDR3 end, with the missing end drawn from the germline J gene. The CDR3 length is 13 residues. Trimming removed 8 bases at V and 9 bases at J, with 14 bases between. Germline CDR1 and CDR2: WNHNN and SYGVQD (reference sequence).

Points on this clone: Read sequence stops 3 residues before the CDR3 end, and the germline J gene provides the missing end. V is TRBV18 and J is TRBJ2-3; TRBD2 aligns across 9 bases. The CDR3 spans 16 residues. V was pared by 2 bases and J by 0 bases, with 3 bases of the junction left unmatched. From germline, CDR1 is KGHSH and CDR2 LQKENI. The sequenced part of the CDR3 DNA is TGTGCCAGCTCACCAAAAAGCGGGGGGAGCACAGATACG. Translation gives CASSPKSGGSTDT. The complete CDR3 reads CASSPKSGGSTDTQYF.

About this clone: The read halts 3 residues ahead of the CDR3 end, with the missing end drawn from the germline J gene. The V and J genes are TRBV20-1 and TRBJ2-7, with TRBD1 matching over 8 bases. Germline V gives CDR1 DFQATT, CDR2 SNEGSKA (reference sequence). The CDR3 extends over 15 amino acids. V gave up 0 bases and J gave up 5 bases; unmatched junction bases: 9. The CDR3 reads CSARDRGQGKDEQYF. The sequenced part of the CDR3 DNA is TGCAGTGCTAGAGACCGAGGACAGGGTAAAGACGAG.

On this clone itself: The read terminates 3 residues before the CDR3 end, so the remaining end is supplied by the germline J gene. The rearrangement links TRBV10-3 to TRBJ2-2, with a weak D call TRBD1 (5 bases). Trimming pared 10 bases from V and 6 bases from J, leaving 18 bases between. Germline-derived CDR1 and CDR2 are ENHRY and SYGVKD. This CDR3 comprises 14 residues. CDR3 bases read: TGTGCCAATTGGCAGGGAAGTCCCGCCGGGGAG. Translating it yields CANWQGSPAGE. The CDR3, in full, reads CANWQGSPAGELFF.

In regard to this clone: From the germline J gene comes the end of the CDR3, since the read stops 3 residues before it. This sequence joins TRBV30 and TRBJ2-5, with TRBD2 matching over 8 bases. Germline CDR1 is GTSNPN and CDR2 is SVGIG (reference sequence). Trimming at V came to 3 bases and at J to 2 bases, leaving 2 bases not matched to a gene. This CDR3 is 13 amino acids long. Partial CDR3 DNA: TGTGCCTGGAGCGGACTAGCTCAAGAGACC. It yields the protein CAWSGLAQET. The full CDR3 is CAWSGLAQETQYF.

About this clone: The CDR3 end lies 3 residues beyond the end of the read and is filled in from the germline J gene. This sequence joins TRBV7-9 and TRBJ1-2, with TRBD1 identical over 7 bases. The CDR3 consists of 14 residues. CDR1 and CDR2 (germline): SEHNR, FQNEAQ (reference sequence). This chain's CDR3 is CASSLGDRNYDYTF. Incomplete CDR3 DNA: TGTGCCAGCAGCTTAGGGGACAGAAACTACGAC.

In regard to this clone: The CDR3 end falls 3 residues outside the read, so it is completed with the germline J gene. The rearrangement uses TRBV20-1 and TRBJ2-7; 7 bases align to TRBD2. With V trimmed by 5 bases and J by 3 bases, 7 bases remained unmatched. Per the germline V gene, CDR1 is DFQATT and CDR2 is SNEGSKA (reference sequence). The CDR3 runs 13 residues. Partial CDR3 DNA: TGCAGTGCTGCTAGCGGAGGTAACTACGAG. Translating gives CSAASGGNYE. The full CDR3 protein reads CSAASGGNYEQYF.

In regard to this clone: The read halts 3 residues ahead of the CDR3 end, with the missing end drawn from the germline J gene. The V and J genes are TRBV2 and TRBJ2-6; D remains ambiguous. The germline CDR1 and CDR2 sequences are SNHLY and FYNNEI. The CDR3 is 14 residues long. The V and J ends lost 9 bases and 2 bases respectively, with 11 bases between them. The CDR3 bases that were read are TGTGCCAGTCAGAGGCGGACTGGGGCCAACGTC. This sequence encodes CASQRRTGANV. The full CDR3 is CASQRRTGANVLTF.

A note on this clone: The DNA ends 3 residues before the CDR3 does, and the rest of the CDR3 is filled in from the germline J gene. V is TRBV6-1 and J is TRBJ2-1; 8 bases align to TRBD2. Looked up from germline, CDR1 is MNHNS and CDR2 is SASEGT. There are 15 residues in the CDR3. The J segment lost 7 bases and the V segment lost 3 bases, leaving 8 bases of the junction unmatched. The CDR3 sequence: CASSEAAGGLNEQFF. Incomplete CDR3 DNA: TGTGCCAGCAGTGAGGCGGCGGGGGGTTTAAATGAG.

With regard to this clone: The read stops 3 residues short of the end of the CDR3; the missing end is completed from the germline J gene. The chain uses TRBV5-6 and TRBJ2-3; maybe TRBD1 (5 bases). The CDR3 contains 13 residues. Germline V gene data show CDR1 as SGHDT and CDR2 as YYEEEE. V was shortened by 3 bases and J by 3 bases, with 8 bases between the two germline ends. This chain's CDR3 is CASSWQGTDTQYF. CDR3 DNA, as far as it was read: TGTGCCAGCAGCTGGCAGGGTACAGATACG.

Note on this clone: The read gets to within 3 residues of the CDR3 end, and the germline J gene fills in the rest. The genes are TRBV19 and TRBJ2-3; 9 bases map to TRBD2. Per the germline V gene, CDR1 is LNHDA and CDR2 is SQIVND (reference sequence). J lost 6 bases, V lost 5 bases, and 3 bases had no gene match. This CDR3 is 13 amino acids long. The CDR3 DNA, read in part, is TGTGCCAGTAGTTATAGCGGGGGTGATACG. Its translation is CASSYSGGDT. The complete CDR3 reads CASSYSGGDTQYF.

About this clone: The read is 3 residues too short to cover the CDR3 end, so that end is filled in from the germline J gene. The chain is built from TRBV30 and TRBJ1-2, with a possible D match to TRBD1 (5 bases). The length of the CDR3 is 15 residues. In germline, CDR1 is GTSNPN, CDR2 SVGIG (reference sequence). The CDR3 spells CAWSAGGMSYNDYTF. The CDR3 bases that were read are TGTGCCTGGAGTGCGGGGGGAATGTCCTACAATGAC. Drawing the rest from reference TRBV30 and TRBJ1-2, the complete variable domain is SQTIHQWPATLVQPVGSPLSLECTVEGTSNPNLYWYRQAAGRGLQLLFYSVGIGQISSEVPQNLSASRPQDRQFILSSKKLLLSDSGFYLCAWSAGGMSYNDYTFGSGTRLTVV.

Notes on this clone: With the read ending 3 residues before the CDR3 end, the germline J gene is used to fill in that end. The V call is TRBV5-1, the J call TRBJ2-7; D is possibly TRBD2 (5 bases). The V end was cut by 1 base, the J end by 1 base, with 9 bases between. This CDR3 contains 14 residues. Germline values: CDR1 SGHRS, CDR2 YFSETQ. The CDR3 spells CASSLPEGSYEQYF. The CDR3 DNA, read in part, is TGCGCCAGCAGCTTGCCAGAGGGTTCCTACGAG.

Comments on this clone: The read halts 3 residues ahead of the CDR3 end, with the missing end drawn from the germline J gene. The V and J genes are TRBV7-2 and TRBJ2-1; a possible D gene is TRBD2 (7 bases). CDR1 and CDR2 from the germline V gene are SGHTA and FQGNSA. The CDR3 is made up of 15 amino acids. V was pared by 6 bases and J by 5 bases, with 17 bases between. The DNA read from the CDR3 is TGTGCCAGCAGGACGTGGGGGGGCTCAGACAATGAG. Residues: CASRTWGGSDNE. The entire CDR3 reads CASRTWGGSDNEQFF.

Note on this clone: Read sequence stops 3 residues before the CDR3 end, and the germline J gene provides the missing end. V usage is TRBV6-2 or TRBV6-3 and J usage is TRBJ1-2; tentative D call: TRBD1 (6 bases). CDR3 length: 14 amino acids. V dropped 5 bases and J dropped 5 bases, with 15 bases sitting between them. Germline values: CDR1 MNHEY, CDR2 SVGEGT. CDR3 sequence reads: CASSETGRLYGYTF. The sequenced part of the CDR3 DNA is TGTGCCAGCAGTGAGACAGGCCGGTTATATGGC.

As to this clone: The read ends 3 residues early relative to the CDR3; the germline J gene fills the gap. This chain connects TRBV30 to TRBJ2-7, with TRBD1 matching 12 bases. V trimming: 2 bases; J trimming: 6 bases; junction bases outside the gene matches: 5. Germline V gene lookup returns CDR1 GTSNPN and CDR2 SVGIG (reference sequence). The length of the CDR3 is 14 residues. CDR3 DNA, as far as it was read: TGTGCCTGGAGTTTAGGGACAGGGGGCTTCGAG. This codes for CAWSLGTGGFE. The full CDR3 protein is CAWSLGTGGFEQYF.

On this clone itself: Read sequence stops 3 residues before the CDR3 end, and the germline J gene provides the missing end. This chain joins TRBV18 and TRBJ2-2; TRBD1 is a possible D gene (5 bases). Trimming took 0 bases from V and 1 from J, leaving 9 bases between them. The length of the CDR3 is 16 residues. Looked up from germline, CDR1 is KGHSH and CDR2 is LQKENI. The covered CDR3 bases are TGTGCCAGCTCACCACCGGATAGGGGGAACACCGGGGAG. Protein product: CASSPPDRGNTGE. The CDR3 in full is CASSPPDRGNTGELFF.

As concerns this clone: The read terminates 3 residues ahead of where the CDR3 ends, so the germline J gene completes it. V and J are TRBV5-1 and TRBJ2-2, with TRBD1 identical over 10 bases. Germline CDR1 SGHRS, CDR2 YFSETQ. V lost 4 bases to trimming and J lost 6 bases; unmatched junction nucleotides: 6. The CDR3 extends over 15 amino acids. The CDR3 here is CASSIRDRGPGELFF. The DNA read from the CDR3 is TGCGCCAGCAGCATCCGGGACAGGGGTCCCGGGGAG.

As to this clone: The read ends 3 residues early relative to the CDR3; the germline J gene fills the gap. The gene calls are TRBV18 and TRBJ2-2; a weak D match, TRBD2 (6 bases). The CDR3 has 19 residues. CDR1 and CDR2 from the germline V gene are KGHSH and LQKENI. V lost 3 bases and J 3 bases, leaving 23 bases between the germline ends. The part of the CDR3 DNA that was read is TGTGCCAGCTCACCTGGTATGGAGGGGCACCTCAGGTACACCGGGGAG. Amino acid sequence: CASSPGMEGHLRYTGE. The CDR3 as a whole reads CASSPGMEGHLRYTGELFF.

As regards this clone: The CDR3 end falls 3 residues outside the read, so it is completed with the germline J gene. V gene TRBV6-2 or TRBV6-3 combines with J gene TRBJ2-5; D is ambiguous. Germline-derived CDR1 and CDR2 are MNHEY and SVGEGT. The germline V and J ends were trimmed by 4 bases and 5 bases, with 11 bases remaining between them. CDR3 length: 13 amino acids. Partial CDR3 DNA: TGTGCCAGCAGTTTTTCCGAGGTGGAGACC. As protein: CASSFSEVET. The entire CDR3 protein reads CASSFSEVETQYF.

Regarding this clone: Sequencing ends 3 residues short of the CDR3 end; the germline J gene provides the rest. This rearrangement joins TRBV20-1 to TRBJ2-1, with TRBD2 matching over 12 bases. From germline, CDR1 is DFQATT and CDR2 SNEGSKA (reference sequence). With V trimmed by 2 bases and J by 8 bases, 10 bases remained unmatched. The CDR3 loop spans 16 amino acids. CDR3 protein: CSARRLAGGFLDEQFF. CDR3 DNA, as far as it was read: TGCAGTGCTAGAAGGCTAGCGGGGGGGTTTTTGGATGAG.